This TCR beta chain emerged from a study of T cells in Graves' hyperthyroidism and ophthalmopathy. In this sample, this clonotype turned up many times. Amplification targeted TCR beta CDR3 regions from RNA transcripts. First-round RT-PCR of the TCR CDR3 relied on the HTBI primer set. Using its own MiXCR run on the multiplex PCR reads, TCRdb lists one record per CDR3 protein. The sample records 300,000 to 350,000 distinct CDR3 sequences, 15% to 20% being singletons. Germline CDR1 reads MGHDK; CDR2 reads SYGVNS. Trimming cost V 0 bases and J 6 bases; bases outside gene matches: 13. The CDR3 length is 18 residues.

The receptor was isolated from a middle-aged woman with Graves' ophthalmopathy. Input material: blood. The chain combines TRBV25-1 with TRBJ1-2; 10 nucleotides line up with TRBD1. The CDR3 nucleotides are TGTGCCAGCAGTGAATATTTTGGGACAGGGGAAAAAAGGGATGGCTACACCTTC. Translating it yields CASSEYFGTGEKRDGYTF.